These T cell receptor beta chains were read from a single sample in a study of somatic mutations in cytotoxic T cells in rheumatoid arthritis. The table came from immunoSEQ multiplex PCR; TCRdb's copy has only in-frame clones and leaves some out. The table includes roughly 20,000 clones, about 90% detected once. The specimen was CD8+ T cells sorted from blood. The receptor set was obtained from a man aged 40-50 years in good health. Both conserved end residues are part of each CDR3. The D gene is left open where the match is weak. Part of the rows lack a size; the others show once, few, many or a class for expanded clones.

V gene	J gene	clone size	D gene	CDR3 protein	CDR3 DNA
TRBV27	TRBJ1-1	.	.	CASSLSREPNTEAFF	TGTGCCAGCAGTTTATCAAGGGAACCGAACACTGAAGCTTTCTTT
TRBV5-6	TRBJ2-7	.	.	CASELGSGYEQYF	TGTGCCAGCGAGCTTGGCTCGGGGTACGAGCAGTACTTC
TRBV19	TRBJ1-2	.	.	CASSIGYGGLNYGYTF	TGTGCCAGTAGTATAGGGTACGGCGGACTAAACTATGGCTACACCTTC
TRBV4-3	TRBJ2-1	.	TRBD2	CASSRQLGLASYNEQFF	TGCGCCAGCAGCCGACAACTGGGACTAGCGAGCTACAATGAGCAGTTCTTC
TRBV27	TRBJ2-7	.	TRBD2	CASSRGLAVYEQYF	TGTGCCAGCAGCCGCGGACTAGCGGTTTACGAGCAGTACTTC
TRBV7-6	TRBJ2-7	few	.	CASSETTGFGEQYF	TGTGCCAGCAGCGAGACTACGGGGTTCGGGGAGCAGTACTTC
TRBV27	TRBJ2-7	.	.	CASSLIGSYEQYF	TGTGCCAGCAGTTTAATCGGTTCCTACGAGCAGTACTTC
TRBV5-4	TRBJ1-1	.	.	CASSLGRRTNTEAFF	TGTGCCAGCAGCTTGGGTCGGCGAACGAACACTGAAGCTTTCTTT
TRBV28	TRBJ1-4	.	.	CASSFRLNEKLFF	TGTGCCAGCAGTTTCAGATTGAATGAAAAACTGTTTTTT
TRBV10-1	TRBJ2-1	once	TRBD2	CASSEREGRGNEQFF	TGCGCCAGCAGTGAGCGGGAGGGCCGGGGGAATGAGCAGTTCTTC
TRBV9	TRBJ2-2	.	.	CASSVNTGELFF	TGTGCCAGCAGCGTAAACACCGGGGAGCTGTTTTTT
TRBV15	TRBJ1-1	.	.	CATSREWGGRDTEAFF	TGTGCCACCAGCAGAGAATGGGGGGGAAGGGACACTGAAGCTTTCTTT
TRBV27	TRBJ2-2	.	.	CASSLSWLAHTGELFF	TGTGCCAGCAGTTTATCGTGGCTAGCCCACACCGGGGAGCTGTTTTTT
TRBV7-9	TRBJ1-1	.	TRBD1	CASSSWSDRGTGAFF	TGTGCCAGCAGCTCCTGGTCGGACAGGGGCACTGGAGCTTTCTTT
TRBV2	TRBJ1-1	medium-sized	.	CASRGYSPWGTEAFF	TGTGCCAGCAGGGGGTACAGCCCTTGGGGAACTGAAGCTTTCTTT
TRBV5-1	TRBJ2-7	few	.	CASRLTEDEQYF	TGCGCCAGCAGGTTGACAGAAGACGAGCAGTACTTC
TRBV28	TRBJ1-6	.	.	CASSLGRAGSPLHF	TGTGCCAGCAGTTTGGGTAGGGCTGGGTCACCCCTCCACTTT
TRBV28	TRBJ2-3	.	.	CASSLGGSHTDTQYF	TGTGCCAGCAGTTTAGGGGGATCCCACACGGATACGCAGTATTTT
TRBV27	TRBJ2-5	.	TRBD2	CASSFFSGETQYF	TGTGCCAGCAGTTTCTTTAGCGGGGAGACCCAGTACTTC